This TCR beta chain is drawn from a study of blood T cells in healthy people across ages. The CDR3 runs to 12 residues. V shed 9 bases and J shed 4 bases, with 12 bases lying between them. Per the germline V gene, CDR1 is MNHNS and CDR2 is SASEGT. To note about this clonotype: What it binds is not known.

Together with a sample-barcoded 5' primer, a J-beta primer mix was included in a second PCR lasting about 7 to 11 cycles. All cDNA molecules were each tagged by a template-switch adaptor with 12 random nucleotides. TCRdb redid the calling of the 5' RACE reads with MiXCR, one entry per CDR3 protein. Seen here are about 640,000 distinct CDR3 sequences, 58% observed once, and the top ten hold 30% to 45%. General study points: Long-lived donors had more naive CD4+ cells and higher diversity than aged donors.

The source material was blood. The V gene is TRBV6-1, the J gene TRBJ1-2, with D unresolved. The origin of this receptor is a man in his 60s in good health. This chain's CDR3 is CASREAFYGYTF. In DNA, the CDR3 is TGTGCCAGTAGGGAGGCGTTCTATGGCTACACCTTC.